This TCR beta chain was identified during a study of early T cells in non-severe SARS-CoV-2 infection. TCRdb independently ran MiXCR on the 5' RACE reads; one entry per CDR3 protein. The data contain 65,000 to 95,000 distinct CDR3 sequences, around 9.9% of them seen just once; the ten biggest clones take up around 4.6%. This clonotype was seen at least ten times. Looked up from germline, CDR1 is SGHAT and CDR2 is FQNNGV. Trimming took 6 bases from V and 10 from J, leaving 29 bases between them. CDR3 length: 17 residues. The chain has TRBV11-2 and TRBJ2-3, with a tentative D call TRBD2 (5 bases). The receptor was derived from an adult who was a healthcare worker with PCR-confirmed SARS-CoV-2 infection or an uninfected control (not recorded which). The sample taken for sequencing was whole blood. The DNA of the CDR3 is TGTGCCAGCAGATCCCCCGGGGTCTCACCCATCGCCAATCCGCAGTATTTT. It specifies CASRSPGVSPIANPQYF. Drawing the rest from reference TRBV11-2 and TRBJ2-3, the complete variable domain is EAGVAQSPRYKIIEKRQSVAFWCNPISGHATLYWYQQILGQGPKLLIQFQNNGVVDDSQLPKDRFSAERLKGVDSTLKIQPAKLEDSAVYLCASRSPGVSPIANPQYFGPGTRLTVL.